This TCR beta chain came from a study of relationships among human T cell subsets. Overall study findings and caveats: The seven subsets showed no significant differences in gene usage or CDR3 length.

T cell subsets were isolated with magnetic beads coated with subset-specific monoclonal antibodies. TCR alpha and beta CDR3s were amplified from mRNA by semiquantitative ARM-PCR. Tagged nested gene-specific primers were used first, then communal superprimers amplified exponentially. Before the second round, exonuclease removed the nested primers. From the multiplex PCR reads, TCRdb called clonotypes with MiXCR, one entry per CDR3 protein. Here the sample spans approximately 15,000 distinct CDR3 sequences, roughly 64% being singletons. Comment on this clonotype: As yet, its antigen is unknown.

The sequenced sample was total T cells sorted from blood. This clonotype originated in a man aged 40-55 years in good health.

The CDR3 reads CASSLVQGGAEAFF. In nucleotides, the CDR3 is TGCGCCAGCAGCTTGGTACAGGGGGGGGCTGAAGCTTTCTTT. The J gene is TRBJ1-1, the V gene TRBV5-1, with 8 nucleotides matching TRBD1. This CDR3 is built from 14 residues. V was clipped by 0 bases and J by 6 bases; unmatched bases: 4. CDR1 SGHRS and CDR2 YFSETQ come from the germline V gene.